These T cell receptor beta chains were read from a single sample in a study of T-cell memory formation after mild COVID-19. TCRdb passed the 5' RACE reads through MiXCR, listing each CDR3 protein once. The data show hundreds of thousands of distinct CDR3 sequences, around 27% seen once. Material for sequencing was PBMCs or a T cell subset sorted from them (not recorded which). All receptors derive from an adult woman who had mild COVID-19 (a few samples of this study predate the infection). Cell type and time point are not known. CDR3s include the opening cysteine and the closing phenylalanine or tryptophan. D genes are given only for firm matches. Clone size is stated in some rows and not others, as once, few, many or a class when expanded.

v_call	d_call	clone_size	j_call	cdr3_aa	cdr3_nt
TRBV10-3	NA	few	TRBJ2-3	CAIAPGATDTQYF	TGTGCCATCGCCCCAGGGGCTACAGATACGCAGTATTTT
TRBV7-9	NA	few	TRBJ2-7	CASSRQSFYEQYF	TGTGCCAGCTCTCGGCAGAGCTTCTACGAGCAGTACTTC
TRBV14	NA	NA	TRBJ1-1	CASSGTPTIVVTEAFF	TGTGCCAGCAGCGGGACCCCAACTATTGTAGTCACTGAAGCTTTCTTT
TRBV4-2	TRBD2	few	TRBJ2-7	CASSQDRSGRASYEQYF	TGTGCCAGCAGCCAAGATCGAAGCGGGAGGGCCTCCTACGAGCAGTACTTC
TRBV29-1	TRBD1	few	TRBJ1-5	CSVKQGAQPQHF	TGCAGCGTTAAACAGGGGGCTCAGCCCCAGCATTTT
TRBV7-3	NA	NA	TRBJ2-1	CASSPPGRDEQFF	TGTGCCAGCAGCCCCCCTGGGCGGGATGAGCAGTTCTTC
TRBV28	TRBD1	NA	TRBJ2-3	CASSYTGTGASGTQYF	TGTGCCAGCAGCTATACCGGGACAGGGGCTTCTGGTACGCAGTATTTT
TRBV5-1	NA	many	TRBJ2-2	CASSLGPTRKNTGELFF	TGCGCCAGCAGCTTGGGGCCGACGCGGAAGAACACCGGGGAGCTGTTTTTT
TRBV29-1	TRBD1	few	TRBJ2-7	CSALTGETSYEQYF	TGCAGCGCACTGACAGGGGAGACCTCCTACGAGCAGTACTTC
TRBV10-3	NA	many	TRBJ2-7	CAISEGQDSYEQYF	TGTGCCATCAGTGAGGGGCAAGACTCCTACGAGCAGTACTTC
TRBV12-3/TRBV12-4	TRBD1	few	TRBJ2-1	CASSGTGSYNEQFF	TGTGCCAGCTCCGGGACAGGGTCCTACAATGAGCAGTTCTTC
TRBV6-5	NA	NA	TRBJ2-7	CASSYEVRGLYEQYF	TGTGCCAGCAGTTACGAGGTCAGGGGTTTGTACGAGCAGTACTTC
TRBV6-5	NA	few	TRBJ2-3	CSSSYSNQRTSTDTQYF	TGTTCCAGCAGTTACTCGAATCAGCGGACCAGCACAGATACGCAGTATTTT
TRBV5-1	TRBD1	NA	TRBJ1-2	CASSLGSGRGQDPRSNYGYTF	TGCGCCAGCAGCTTGGGAAGCGGACGGGGACAGGACCCACGATCCAACTATGGCTACACCTTC
TRBV7-9	NA	few	TRBJ1-2	CASSPINYGYTF	TGTGCCAGCAGCCCCATTAACTATGGCTACACCTTC
TRBV6-1	NA	NA	TRBJ2-2	CASVTGRGTGELFF	TGTGCCAGCGTTACGGGTCGGGGGACCGGGGAGCTGTTTTTT
TRBV29-1	TRBD1	few	TRBJ2-3	CSVADRPEFTDTQYF	TGCAGCGTAGCGGACAGGCCAGAATTCACAGATACGCAGTATTTT
TRBV4-2	TRBD1	NA	TRBJ1-5	CASSQTTQGARGDQPQHF	TGTGCCAGCAGCCAGACCACTCAGGGGGCAAGGGGGGATCAGCCCCAGCATTTT
TRBV10-3	TRBD2	few	TRBJ2-1	CATLGAGGRSYNEQFF	TGTGCCACCCTCGGGGCGGGGGGCCGCTCCTACAATGAGCAGTTCTTC
TRBV18	NA	few	TRBJ2-5	CASSRQGVSGETQYF	TGTGCCAGCTCTCGACAAGGTGTGTCGGGCGAGACCCAGTACTTC
TRBV20-1	TRBD2	few	TRBJ2-1	CSASGRAVYNEQFF	TGCAGTGCTTCCGGGAGGGCCGTCTACAATGAGCAGTTCTTC
TRBV7-6	TRBD1	NA	TRBJ2-7	CASSSRQGPPYEQYF	TGTGCCAGCAGCTCACGACAGGGCCCTCCCTACGAGCAGTACTTC
TRBV7-9	NA	few	TRBJ1-1	CASGFKTGSSDTEAFF	TGTGCCAGCGGCTTTAAAACGGGGAGTTCTGACACTGAAGCTTTCTTT
TRBV7-8	NA	once	TRBJ2-5	CASSLVLRGKETQYF	TGTGCCAGCAGCTTAGTCCTCCGGGGGAAAGAGACCCAGTACTTC
TRBV12-3/TRBV12-4	NA	once	TRBJ1-5	CASSFDPSNQPQHF	TGTGCCAGCAGTTTCGACCCCAGCAATCAGCCCCAGCATTTT
TRBV12-3/TRBV12-4	TRBD2	few	TRBJ2-1	CATTGGLGNEQFF	TGTGCCACGACGGGGGGTCTAGGCAATGAGCAGTTCTTC
TRBV29-1	TRBD2	many	TRBJ2-7	CSVVAGQGAVYEQYF	TGCAGCGTTGTAGCGGGGCAGGGAGCAGTCTACGAGCAGTACTTC
TRBV30	TRBD1	few	TRBJ2-6	CAWSRQGSLLTF	TGTGCCTGGAGTCGACAGGGTTCTCTCCTGACTTTC
TRBV12-3/TRBV12-4	TRBD1	NA	TRBJ2-1	CASSPGYRGSYNEQFF	TGTGCCAGCAGTCCGGGGTACAGGGGCTCCTACAATGAGCAGTTCTTC
TRBV5-1	NA	NA	TRBJ1-3	CASRPTTAPSGNTIYF	TGCGCCAGCAGGCCGACTACGGCCCCCTCTGGAAACACCATATATTTT
TRBV27	NA	NA	TRBJ2-7	CASSLRTYYEQYF	TGTGCCAGCAGCCTTCGGACGTACTACGAGCAGTACTTC
TRBV6-6	TRBD2	few	TRBJ2-6	CASRLGLADIGANVLTF	TGTGCCAGCAGACTGGGACTAGCTGACATTGGGGCCAACGTCCTGACTTTC
TRBV24-1	TRBD1	few	TRBJ2-1	CATSGATGGRYNEQFF	TGTGCCACCAGTGGTGCGACAGGGGGCAGATACAATGAGCAGTTCTTC
TRBV10-3	TRBD2	NA	TRBJ2-7	CATLIGGRVSGEQYF	TGTGCCACCCTCATTGGCGGGAGAGTATCTGGCGAGCAGTACTTC
TRBV12-3/TRBV12-4	NA	NA	TRBJ2-7	CASSWRAVYEQYF	TGTGCCAGCAGTTGGAGGGCTGTGTACGAGCAGTACTTC
TRBV6-5	TRBD1	few	TRBJ2-3	CASSLRTGGRSDTQYF	TGTGCCAGCAGTTTAAGGACAGGGGGCCGGTCAGATACGCAGTATTTT
TRBV2	NA	NA	TRBJ2-5	CASRRTFQETQYF	TGTGCCAGCAGGAGGACGTTCCAAGAGACCCAGTACTTC
TRBV11-2	NA	NA	TRBJ2-1	CASSYGPTNEQFF	TGTGCCAGCAGCTATGGACCTACCAATGAGCAGTTCTTC
TRBV5-1	TRBD1	NA	TRBJ2-7	CASSLVSGQDSYEQYF	TGCGCCAGCAGCCTAGTGTCGGGACAGGACTCCTACGAGCAGTACTTC
TRBV18	NA	NA	TRBJ2-5	CASSPKERGTQYF	TGTGCCAGCTCACCGAAAGAGAGGGGGACCCAGTACTTC
TRBV9	NA	many	TRBJ2-5	CASSVGSLQRETQYF	TGTGCCAGCAGCGTAGGTAGCCTCCAAAGGGAGACCCAGTACTTC